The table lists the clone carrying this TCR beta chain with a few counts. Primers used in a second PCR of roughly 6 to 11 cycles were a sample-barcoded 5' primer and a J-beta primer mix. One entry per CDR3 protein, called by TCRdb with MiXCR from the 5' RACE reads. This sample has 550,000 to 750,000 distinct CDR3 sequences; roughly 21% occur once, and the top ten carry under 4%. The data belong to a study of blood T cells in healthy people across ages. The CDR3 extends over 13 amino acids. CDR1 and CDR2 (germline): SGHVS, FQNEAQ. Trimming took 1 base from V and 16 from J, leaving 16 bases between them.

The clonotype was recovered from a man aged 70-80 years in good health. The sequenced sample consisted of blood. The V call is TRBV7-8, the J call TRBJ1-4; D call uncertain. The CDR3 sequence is CASSLGQEGNSFF. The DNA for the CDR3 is TGTGCCAGCAGCTTAGGGCAGGAGGGAAATTCGTTTTTT. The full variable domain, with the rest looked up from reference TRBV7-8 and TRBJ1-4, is GAGVSQSPRYKVAKRGQDVALRCDPISGHVSLFWYQQALGQGPEFLTYFQNEAQLDKSGLPSDRFFAERPEGSVSTLKIQRTQQEDSAVYLCASSLGQEGNSFFGSGTQLSVL.